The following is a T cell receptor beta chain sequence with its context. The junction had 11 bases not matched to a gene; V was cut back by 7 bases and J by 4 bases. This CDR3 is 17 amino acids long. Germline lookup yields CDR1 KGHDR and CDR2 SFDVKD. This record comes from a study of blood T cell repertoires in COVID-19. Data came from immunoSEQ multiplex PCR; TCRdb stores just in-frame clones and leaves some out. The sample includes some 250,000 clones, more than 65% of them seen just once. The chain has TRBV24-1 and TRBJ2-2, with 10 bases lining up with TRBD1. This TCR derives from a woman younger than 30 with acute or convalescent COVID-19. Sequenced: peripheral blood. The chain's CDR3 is CATSLPPGQGSTGELFF. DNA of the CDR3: TGTGCCACCAGCCTCCCCCCGGGACAGGGGAGCACCGGGGAGCTGTTTTTT.